This TCR beta chain was sequenced in a study of OX40 agonist ivuxolimab in advanced cancers. At the level of the study: The group had a mean age of about 65 years, ranged from about 20 to 80, and was around 86% male.

V shed 2 bases and J shed 7 bases, with 18 bases lying between them. CDR3 length: 16 amino acids. Looked up from germline, CDR1 is MGHRA and CDR2 is YSYEKL. Study conclusions and caveats: Circulating CD4+ and CD8+ T cells showed clonal expansion by week 6 at 0.1 to 3.0 mg/kg.

Peripheral blood came from all dose cohorts at three timepoints. Sequencing was performed with immunoSEQ multiplex PCR; in TCRdb, only in-frame clones are kept and a portion is missing. The sample shows approximately 60,000 clones, 83% of them seen only once. Details on this clone: Its antigen is unknown.

This TCR derives from an adult with an advanced solid tumor such as melanoma, head and neck, liver or kidney cancer. The chain couples TRBV4-1 to TRBJ2-1; D not certain. The input for sequencing was CD4+ or CD8+ T cells sorted from blood, taken in a trial of the OX40 agonist ivuxolimab. The CDR3 reads CASSQRALVRVNEQFF. Written as DNA, the CDR3 is TGCGCCAGCAGCCAACGCGCATTGGTAAGGGTGAATGAGCAGTTCTTC.